A single sample is the source of the 24 T cell receptor beta chains below, sequenced in a study of blood T cell repertoires in COVID-19. Sequencing used immunoSEQ multiplex PCR; TCRdb keeps in-frame clones, though not all of them. Of roughly 180,000 clones in the sample, 81% were seen once. The source material was peripheral blood. These receptors all stem from a woman aged 80 or older with COVID-19, enrolled during active disease.

This clone has a single count. The chain carries TRBV19 and TRBJ2-4, with 7 bases matching TRBD2. The CDR3 is 17 amino acids. Trimming removed 7 bases from V and 2 bases from J; junction bases left unmatched: 14. The germline gives CDR1 LNHDA, CDR2 SQIVND (reference sequence). CDR3 sequence reads: CASTKRSRGLTKNIQYF. The CDR3 DNA sequence: TGTGCCAGTACCAAAAGGTCCCGGGGACTAACCAAAAACATTCAGTACTTC.

The rearrangement joins TRBV27 to TRBJ1-4, with D hard to call. The CDR3 is 13 residues long. The germline V gene encodes CDR1 MNHEY and CDR2 SMNVEV (reference sequence). The V end lost 5 bases, the J end lost 0 bases, and 4 bases lay between the germline ends. The CDR3 region is CASSPSTNEKLFF. Written as DNA, the CDR3 is TGTGCCAGCAGTCCCTCAACTAATGAAAAACTGTTTTTT. Together with reference TRBV27 and TRBJ1-4, the CDR3 gives the full variable domain: EAQVTQNPRYLITVTGKKLTVTCSQNMNHEYMSWYRQDPGLGLRQIYYSMNVEVTDKGDVPEGYKVSRKEKRNFPLILESPSPNQTSLYFCASSPSTNEKLFFGSGTQLSVL.

The CDR3, as DNA: TGTGCCAGCAGTAGAGGGGGCGTTGGCACTGAAGCTTTCTTT. Its translation: CASSRGGVGTEAFF. This rearrangement joins TRBV27 to TRBJ1-1, with TRBD1 matching 7 bases. V gave up 5 bases and J gave up 4 bases; unmatched junction bases: 7. The CDR3 is made up of 14 amino acids. Germline lookup yields CDR1 MNHEY and CDR2 SMNVEV (reference sequence).

The chain recombines TRBV19 with TRBJ1-1, with D unclear. Germline CDR1 LNHDA, CDR2 SQIVND (reference sequence). Trimming took off 0 bases at V and 9 bases at J, with 11 bases between the two ends. The CDR3 has 13 residues. This CDR3 reads CASSIEGGRKAFF. CDR3 nucleotides: TGTGCCAGTAGTATAGAGGGAGGACGTAAAGCTTTCTTT. Using reference TRBV19 and TRBJ1-1 for the parts outside the CDR3, the full variable domain is DGGITQSPKYLFRKEGQNVTLSCEQNLNHDAMYWYRQDPGQGLRLIYYSQIVNDFQKGDIAEGYSVSREKKESFPLTVTSAQKNPTAFYLCASSIEGGRKAFFGQGTRLTVV.

This clone was observed a single time. This sequence joins TRBV18 and TRBJ2-3; 10 bases match TRBD1. The CDR3 consists of 17 residues. V lost 6 bases to trimming and J lost 4 bases; unmatched junction nucleotides: 13. Germline V CDR1 and CDR2: KGHSH, LQKENI. CDR3 nucleotides: TGTGCCAGCTCCATATGGCCAGGACAGGGGGTACCAGATACGCAGTATTTT. Its translation: CASSIWPGQGVPDTQYF.

The V call is TRBV6-6, the J call TRBJ1-1; D possibly corresponds to TRBD1 (5 bases). The CDR3 covers 13 residues. With 6 bases removed from V and 7 bases from J, the gap between germline ends came to 15 bases. Germline CDR1 MNHNY, CDR2 SVGAGI (reference sequence). The CDR3 region has the DNA TGTGCCAGCAGGTACGCCGACGGGGGTGAAGCTTTCTTT. Translating gives CASRYADGGEAFF.

This chain joins TRBV12-3 or TRBV12-4 and TRBJ1-1, with D possibly TRBD1 on 5 matching bases. This CDR3 is built from 13 residues. V was trimmed by 6 bases and J by 5 bases, leaving 13 bases between them. Here the CDR3 DNA reads TGTGCCAGCAGCTACGGGGGAGGTACTGAAGCTTTCTTT. Its translation is CASSYGGGTEAFF.

This CDR3 reads CASSPGGKNEQFF. CDR3 sequence (DNA): TGTGCCAGCAGTCCGGGGGGTAAGAATGAGCAGTTCTTC. The chain has TRBV27 and TRBJ2-1; TRBD2 agrees at 7 bases. This CDR3 region has 13 residues. CDR1 MNHEY and CDR2 SMNVEV come from the germline V gene (reference sequence). Trimming at V came to 5 bases and at J to 7 bases, leaving 5 bases not matched to a gene.

The chain carries TRBV2 and TRBJ1-1; a weak D match, TRBD1 (6 bases). The CDR3 is 14 amino acids. Per germline, CDR1 SNHLY and CDR2 FYNNEI. Trimming cost V 4 bases and J 1 base, with 10 bases left between them. The CDR3 region is CASSVLGANTEAFF. Here the CDR3 DNA reads TGTGCCAGCAGTGTACTGGGGGCGAACACTGAAGCTTTCTTT.

The V call is TRBV7-3, the J call TRBJ1-1; D is possibly TRBD1 (5 bases). The CDR3 totals 13 residues. Trimming stripped 5 bases from V and 4 bases from J, with 11 bases between. Germline V gene data show CDR1 as SGHTA and CDR2 as FQGTGA. CDR3 sequence reads: CASSPTGSTEAFF. The DNA of the CDR3 is TGTGCCAGCAGCCCAACAGGATCCACTGAAGCTTTCTTT. Variable domain in full (rest from reference TRBV7-3 and TRBJ1-1): GAGVSQTPSNKVTEKGKYVELRCDPISGHTALYWYRQSLGQGPEFLIYFQGTGAADDSGLPNDRFFAVRPEGSVSTLKIQRTERGDSAVYLCASSPTGSTEAFFGQGTRLTVV.

This chain links TRBV7-2 with TRBJ2-3; TRBD2 might be the D (6 bases). CDR1 is SGHTA and CDR2 is FQGNSA in the germline V gene. V was clipped by 5 bases and J by 5 bases, with 17 bases between them. The CDR3 consists of 15 residues. The DNA of the CDR3 is TGTGCCAGCAGCGGCGGGGCTAGCCGAGGAGATACGCAGTATTTT. Protein sequence: CASSGGASRGDTQYF.

This clone has more than one count but fewer than ten. The V call is TRBV2, the J call TRBJ1-1; 7 bases agree with TRBD1. V lost 0 bases, J lost 3 bases, and 7 bases stayed unmatched. The CDR3 totals 16 residues. Germline assignment: CDR1 SNHLY and CDR2 FYNNEI. The CDR3 loop reads CASSEASGTVDTEAFF. CDR3 DNA: TGTGCCAGCAGTGAAGCGAGTGGGACAGTAGACACTGAAGCTTTCTTT.

J is TRBJ2-5 and V is TRBV3-1 (or the pseudogene TRBV3-2); tentative D call: TRBD2 (5 bases). Trimming shortened V by 1 base and J by 5 bases, and 14 bases separated the two germline ends. The germline CDR1 and CDR2 sequences are LGHDT and YNNKEL (reference sequence). The CDR3 loop spans 15 amino acids. CDR3 amino acids: CASSQGRTQRETQYF. The CDR3 bases are TGTGCCAGCAGCCAAGGACGGACTCAGAGGGAGACCCAGTACTTC.

J is TRBJ2-3 and V is TRBV2, with TRBD2 matching 7 bases. The CDR3 covers 16 residues. CDR1 and CDR2 (germline): SNHLY, FYNNEI. J was trimmed by 2 bases and V by 4 bases; bases with no gene match: 9. The CDR3 loop reads CASSGRLAGSTDTQYF. CDR3 in DNA: TGTGCCAGCAGTGGACGATTAGCGGGTTCCACAGATACGCAGTATTTT.

The rearrangement links TRBV4-1 to TRBJ2-7; D not certain. CDR3 size: 13 residues. The V end was cut by 1 base, the J end by 7 bases, with 11 bases between. Germline CDR1 is MGHRA and CDR2 is YSYEKL. The CDR3, as DNA: TGCGCCAGCAGCCAAGTGGAGTTTGTTGAGCAGTACTTC. It specifies CASSQVEFVEQYF.

This chain connects TRBV9 to TRBJ2-4, with D unclear. This CDR3 contains 13 residues. V shed 3 bases and J shed 8 bases, with 12 bases lying between them. Per the germline V gene, CDR1 is SGDLS and CDR2 is YYNGEE. CDR3 DNA sequence: TGTGCCAGCAGCGCCCGAAGTCGAGACATTCAGTACTTC. Translating it yields CASSARSRDIQYF.

V usage is TRBV2 and J usage is TRBJ2-5; 7 positions match TRBD1. V was clipped by 7 bases and J by 2 bases; unmatched bases: 4. This CDR3 has 13 amino acids. Germline-derived CDR1 and CDR2 are SNHLY and FYNNEI. The DNA for the CDR3 is TGTGCCAGCAATGGACAGGTGCAAGAGACCCAGTACTTC. Protein product: CASNGQVQETQYF.

As DNA, the CDR3 is TGTGCCAGCAGCTTACAACGGGTTCGGGCTGAAGCTTTCTTT. Translation: CASSLQRVRAEAFF. The chain joins TRBV7-4 to TRBJ1-1; D remains ambiguous. This CDR3 has 14 amino acids. V dropped 2 bases and J dropped 6 bases, with 13 bases sitting between them. The germline V gene encodes CDR1 SGHVT and CDR2 SQSDAQ.

J is TRBJ2-5 and V is TRBV21-1; the table's D call TRBD2 went unverified against the DNA. TRBV21-1 is marked as a pseudogene. The CDR3 contains 19 residues. CDR3 sequence: CASSPHREKRKPPQETQYF. DNA of the CDR3: TGTGCCAGCAGCCCCCACCGGGAGAAGCGGAAACCCCCGCAAGAGACCCAGTACTTC.

The V call is TRBV27, the J call TRBJ1-2; D is undetermined. V lost 0 bases to trimming and J lost 0 bases, with 11 bases between them. This CDR3 comprises 16 residues. The germline gives CDR1 MNHEY, CDR2 SMNVEV (reference sequence). CDR3 amino acids: CASSLSAGETNYGYTF. Here the CDR3 DNA reads TGTGCCAGCAGTTTATCGGCCGGGGAAACTAACTATGGCTACACCTTC.

The chain recombines TRBV6-5 with TRBJ2-7; the match to TRBD2 covers 11 bases. The CDR3 is 15 residues long. The junction had 8 bases not matched to a gene; V was cut back by 6 bases and J by 4 bases. Germline CDR1 MNHEY, CDR2 SVGAGI. CDR3 amino acids: CASSPVAGGPYEQYF. The CDR3 DNA reads as TGTGCCAGCAGCCCCGTAGCGGGGGGGCCATACGAGCAGTACTTC.

The chain employs TRBV4-1 and TRBJ1-2; TRBD1 aligns across 8 bases. The junction had 14 bases not matched to a gene; V was cut back by 4 bases and J by 4 bases. CDR1 MGHRA and CDR2 YSYEKL come from the germline V gene. The CDR3 is 17 amino acids. The CDR3 protein is CASSPSFDRGMGYGYTF. The CDR3 region has the DNA TGCGCCAGCAGCCCGTCCTTCGACAGGGGAATGGGCTATGGCTACACCTTC.

The chain has TRBV4-1 and TRBJ2-3; perhaps TRBD2 as D (6 bases). In germline, CDR1 is MGHRA, CDR2 YSYEKL. The CDR3 sequence is 15 residues long. Trimming shortened V by 4 bases and J by 0 bases, and 11 bases separated the two germline ends. This CDR3 is CASSRGVLSTDTQYF. The CDR3 DNA sequence: TGCGCCAGCAGCCGGGGGGTCCTCAGCACAGATACGCAGTATTTT.

The rearrangement links TRBV19 to TRBJ1-5, with TRBD1 matching 7 bases. In germline, CDR1 is LNHDA, CDR2 SQIVND (reference sequence). CDR3 length: 15 amino acids. Trimming removed 5 bases from V and 0 bases from J; junction bases left unmatched: 4. CDR3 amino acids: CASSRQGYSNQPQHF. The CDR3 nucleotides read TGTGCCAGTAGTCGACAGGGATATAGCAATCAGCCCCAGCATTTT.